This T cell receptor beta chain was observed in a study of blood T cell repertoires in COVID-19. Overall study context: Sample material is recorded as cDNA or gDNA derived from T cells, B-cell-depleted T cells, or PBMCs.

In terms of age and location, participants ranged from about 18 to 100 years and lived in around 22 US areas. Clinical histories supplied by participants themselves formed the basis of cohort assignment. Germline V gene data show CDR1 as MNHEY and CDR2 as SMNVEV (reference sequence). The CDR3 runs 15 residues. J lost 2 bases, V lost 0 bases, and 2 bases had no gene match. Authors' data handling: From reference gene primer amplification, estimates of nucleated cell counts were derived. Generated by immunoSEQ multiplex PCR, the TCRdb table keeps only in-frame clones and is missing some. V, J and clone size derive from that table, while D and trimming were established from the DNA sequence. This table holds roughly 260,000 clones, roughly nine tenths found once.

The TCR originated in a woman younger than 45 with acute COVID-19. The chain has TRBV27 and TRBJ2-3, with TRBD1 identical over 7 bases. Sequencing was performed on PBMCs or T cells enriched from blood (not recorded which). The CDR3 bases are TGTGCCAGCAGTTTATCCAGGGGGAACACAGATACGCAGTATTTT. As protein: CASSLSRGNTDTQYF.